Listed here are 12 T cell receptor beta chains from one sample, sequenced in a study of control samples from healthy donors and cancer patients. The data were produced by immunoSEQ multiplex PCR, yet TCRdb's version contains in-frame clones alone and is incomplete. Of roughly 20,000 clones listed, roughly 84% are singletons. Sequencing was performed on PBMCs. The receptor source for this set is a man aged 55 to 70 with colorectal cancer.

This clone was seen only once. The genes are TRBV3-1 (or the pseudogene TRBV3-2) and TRBJ1-2; 8 bases fit TRBD1. Germline CDR1 reads LGHDT; CDR2 reads YNNKEL (reference sequence). The CDR3 extends over 17 amino acids. V trimming: 1 base; J trimming: 5 bases; junction bases outside the gene matches: 12. The CDR3 bases are TGTGCCAGCAGCCAAGCGGGAGCAGGGGGCTCTGTGTATGGCTACACCTTC. This codes for CASSQAGAGGSVYGYTF.

The V gene is TRBV9, the J gene TRBJ1-4; D call uncertain. Germline CDR1 is SGDLS and CDR2 is YYNGEE. The V gene lost 0 bases and the J gene lost 5 bases, with 11 bases spanning the gap. The CDR3 has 15 amino acids. The CDR3 region is CASSVVGSLNEKLFF. The CDR3 DNA sequence: TGTGCCAGCAGCGTAGTCGGCAGTTTGAATGAAAAACTGTTTTTT.

This rearrangement joins TRBV9 to TRBJ2-2; D is ambiguous. Per germline, CDR1 SGDLS and CDR2 YYNGEE. Trimming removed 4 bases at V and 0 bases at J, with 13 bases between. The length of the CDR3 is 16 residues. This CDR3 reads CASSLTPGPNTGELFF. In nucleotides, the CDR3 is TGTGCCAGCAGCCTGACTCCGGGCCCGAACACCGGGGAGCTGTTTTTT.

The J gene is TRBJ2-3, the V gene TRBV30, with D maybe TRBD1 (6 bases). V dropped 0 bases and J dropped 0 bases, with 16 bases sitting between them. The germline gives CDR1 GTSNPN, CDR2 SVGIG (reference sequence). This CDR3 region has 17 residues. For the CDR3, the DNA is TGTGCCTGGAGTGTGAGCCCGGACAGCCTAAGCACAGATACGCAGTATTTT. It encodes CAWSVSPDSLSTDTQYF.

This rearrangement joins TRBV5-1 to TRBJ2-7, with TRBD2 matching over 12 bases. CDR1 and CDR2 (germline): SGHRS, YFSETQ. The CDR3 loop spans 16 amino acids. The V and J ends lost 3 bases and 3 bases, in that order; junction bases with no gene match: 7. The CDR3 nucleotides read TGCGCCAGCAGCTCCTCTAGCGGGGGGGCCGTCTACGAGCAGTACTTC. Residues: CASSSSSGGAVYEQYF.

Only one count was recorded for this clone. The chain joins TRBV2 to TRBJ1-2; TRBD1 aligns across 7 bases. V shed 7 bases and J 2 bases; nucleotides not matched to a gene: 4. The CDR3 covers 13 residues. The V gene's germline CDR1 is SNHLY and CDR2 FYNNEI. The CDR3 is CASNRDRNYGYTF. The CDR3 DNA follows: TGTGCCAGCAATCGGGACAGAAACTATGGCTACACCTTC. The variable domain in full, with the rest retrieved from reference TRBV2 and TRBJ1-2, is EPEVTQTPSHQVTQMGQEVILRCVPISNHLYFYWYRQILGQKVEFLVSFYNNEISEKSEIFDDQFSVERPDGSNFTLKIRSTKLEDSAMYFCASNRDRNYGYTFGSGTRLTVV.

V gene TRBV5-6 combines with J gene TRBJ1-5, with a possible D match to TRBD1 (6 bases). With 4 bases removed from V and 2 bases from J, the gap between germline ends came to 16 bases. CDR1 is SGHDT, CDR2 YYEEEE, per germline. CDR3 length: 16 amino acids. CDR3 loop: CASSPGAKGGNQPQHF. The CDR3 nucleotides read TGTGCCAGCAGCCCGGGGGCCAAAGGAGGCAATCAGCCCCAGCATTTT.

This chain joins TRBV9 and TRBJ1-1; 11 positions match TRBD1. Looked up from germline, CDR1 is SGDLS and CDR2 is YYNGEE. The length of the CDR3 is 15 residues. The J segment lost 5 bases and the V segment lost 3 bases, leaving 6 bases of the junction unmatched. CDR3 loop: CASSARTGGWTEAFF. CDR3 in DNA: TGTGCCAGCAGCGCTAGGACAGGGGGCTGGACTGAAGCTTTCTTT. The full variable domain, in which reference TRBV9 and TRBJ1-1 provide the parts outside the CDR3, is DSGVTQTPKHLITATGQRVTLRCSPRSGDLSVYWYQQSLDQGLQFLIQYYNGEERAKGNILERFSAQQFPDLHSELNLSSLELGDSALYFCASSARTGGWTEAFFGQGTRLTVV.

This clone was picked up a small number of times. The rearrangement uses TRBV6-4 and TRBJ2-2, with 10 bases that match TRBD2. The germline V gene encodes CDR1 MRHNA and CDR2 SNTAGT. The CDR3 sequence is 15 residues long. The trim removed 6 bases at V and 3 bases at J, leaving 4 bases unmatched. The CDR3 is CASRQGTSDTGELFF. The CDR3 DNA reads TGTGCCAGCAGACAAGGGACTAGCGACACCGGGGAGCTGTTTTTT.

The chain is built from TRBV5-1 and TRBJ2-1; no firm D call. V lost 0 bases to trimming and J lost 1 base, with 5 bases between them. There are 14 residues in the CDR3. CDR1 and CDR2 from the germline V gene are SGHRS and YFSETQ. CDR3 region: CASSLDNSYNEQFF. CDR3 sequence (DNA): TGCGCCAGCAGCTTGGATAATTCCTACAATGAGCAGTTCTTC.

V usage is TRBV30 and J usage is TRBJ1-1, with D possibly matching TRBD1 (6 bases). V was trimmed by 0 bases and J by 8 bases, leaving 19 bases between them. The length of the CDR3 is 15 residues. CDR1 and CDR2 (germline): GTSNPN, SVGIG (reference sequence). CDR3 sequence reads: CAWSVYTRSGGEAFF. The CDR3 DNA reads as TGTGCCTGGAGTGTGTATACCCGTAGCGGGGGCGAAGCTTTCTTT.

The chain combines TRBV2 with TRBJ1-2; D remains ambiguous. The V gene lost 0 bases and the J gene lost 4 bases, with 9 bases spanning the gap. Germline V gives CDR1 SNHLY, CDR2 FYNNEI. The CDR3 loop spans 14 amino acids. Here the CDR3 reads CASSEALQVYGYTF. CDR3 bases: TGTGCCAGCAGTGAAGCGCTTCAGGTCTATGGCTACACCTTC. Full variable domain (missing parts from reference TRBV2 and TRBJ1-2): EPEVTQTPSHQVTQMGQEVILRCVPISNHLYFYWYRQILGQKVEFLVSFYNNEISEKSEIFDDQFSVERPDGSNFTLKIRSTKLEDSAMYFCASSEALQVYGYTFGSGTRLTVV.